These 32 T cell receptor beta chains were sequenced from one sample in a study of graft-versus-host responses after intestinal transplantation (dated by TCRdb to about 2021). Read against the paper, the sample's time point label means: cells obtained before transplantation from donor or recipient. The antigens these receptors bind are not known. Libraries were constructed by the immunoSEQ multiplex PCR assay. The source is immuneACCESS, and TCRdb retained only in-frame sequences with V and J called. Part of the clones is not carried over; for the studies checked, unresolved V genes explain less than half of this, and the remainder is unexplained. Here the sample has some 76,000 clones; around 87% occur a single time. Of the sample, 8% is held by the ten largest clones. The source material was unstimulated CD8+ T cells sorted from spleen or lymph node cells, sampled before transplant. These receptors were obtained from a human donor who was the organ donor for an intestinal transplant.

As concerns this clone: An end of the junction differs from the germline gene, which may be a read error. The J gene is TRBJ2-7, the V gene TRBV4-1; D might be TRBD1 (5 bases). Germline CDR1 reads MGHRA; CDR2 reads YSYEKL. The CDR3 consists of 13 residues. The CDR3 reads CASSEDTAGKAFF. The CDR3 DNA reads as TGCGCCAGCAGCGAAGATACCGCAGGGAAGGCATTCTTC.

The count of this clone is one. The genes are TRBV16 and TRBJ2-7; weak D call: TRBD1 (5 bases). V shed 4 bases and J shed 3 bases, with 16 bases lying between them. The CDR3 totals 15 residues. Germline loops: CDR1 KGHSY, CDR2 FQNENV. CDR3 sequence (DNA): TGTGCCAGCAGCCTAGAGGCAGGGTTAGGCTACGAGCAGTACTTC. This sequence encodes CASSLEAGLGYEQYF.

The CDR3 loop is CASSILPTGGFEDEQFF. Here the CDR3 DNA reads TGTGCCAGTAGTATCCTTCCAACGGGGGGGTTCGAGGATGAGCAGTTCTTC. The rearrangement links TRBV19 to TRBJ2-1, with 8 bases matching TRBD2. V gave up 3 bases and J gave up 8 bases; unmatched junction bases: 15. The CDR3 has 17 residues. Germline values: CDR1 LNHDA, CDR2 SQIVND (reference sequence).

The CDR3: CASSLTRGTEAFF. CDR3 bases: TGTGCCAGCAGCTTGACAAGGGGTACTGAAGCTTTCTTT. The chain combines TRBV13 with TRBJ1-1; D might be TRBD1 (5 bases). The V and J ends lost 3 bases and 5 bases respectively, with 10 bases between them. Per the germline V gene, CDR1 is PRHDT and CDR2 is FYEKMQ (reference sequence). The CDR3 runs 13 residues.

The V and J genes are TRBV6-5 and TRBJ1-4; TRBD1 might be the D (6 bases). The CDR3 length is 14 residues. The V gene's germline CDR1 is MNHEY and CDR2 SVGAGI. The V gene lost 2 bases and the J gene lost 4 bases, with 8 bases spanning the gap. CDR3 DNA: TGTGCCAGCAGTTACGAGGGGGGTAATGAAAAACTGTTTTTT. This codes for CASSYEGGNEKLFF.

This clone came up once. This chain uses TRBV5-1 with TRBJ2-3; D unclear. CDR1 and CDR2 (germline): SGHRS, YFSETQ. V was clipped by 4 bases and J by 2 bases, with 8 bases between them. This CDR3 is built from 13 residues. The CDR3 nucleotides are TGCGCCAGCAGCAACTATCCCACAGATACGCAGTATTTT. It translates to CASSNYPTDTQYF.

The chain joins TRBV11-2 to TRBJ2-5; the match to TRBD2 covers 7 bases. Trimming took 1 base from V and 5 from J; bases not matched to a gene: 13. CDR3 size: 17 residues. Germline V gene sequence: CDR1 SGHAT, CDR2 FQNNGV. The chain's CDR3 is CASSLGWGGDGRETQYF. Here the CDR3 DNA reads TGTGCCAGCAGCTTAGGTTGGGGGGGGGACGGACGGGAGACCCAGTACTTC.

This clone was seen a few times. The DNA for the CDR3 is TGTGCCAGCAGCCCAGGGAATCAGCCCCAGCATTTT. This sequence encodes CASSPGNQPQHF. The chain joins TRBV7-9 to TRBJ1-5; D might be TRBD1 (5 bases). CDR3 length equals 12 residues. Germline CDR1 and CDR2: SEHNR and FQNEAQ (reference sequence). With 5 bases removed from V and 4 bases from J, the gap between germline ends came to 6 bases.

The chain combines TRBV19 with TRBJ2-7, with D unresolved. CDR1 and CDR2 (germline): LNHDA, SQIVND (reference sequence). The ends were cut back, 1 base at V and 5 bases at J, with 9 bases in the middle. The CDR3 is 13 residues long. The CDR3 bases are TGTGCCAGTAGTATAGTTTCTGGGGACGAGCAGTACTTC. Translating it yields CASSIVSGDEQYF.

This clone was seen a few times. The genes are TRBV28 and TRBJ2-7; D remains unclear. Trimming stripped 5 bases from V and 0 bases from J, with 11 bases between. CDR1 and CDR2 from the germline V gene are MDHEN and SYDVKM. The CDR3 has 14 residues. This CDR3 is CASSKGLSSYEQYF. The CDR3 DNA follows: TGTGCCAGCAGTAAAGGCTTAAGCTCCTACGAGCAGTACTTC. The entire variable domain, with the rest obtained from reference TRBV28 and TRBJ2-7, is as follows: DVKVTQSSRYLVKRTGEKVFLECVQDMDHENMFWYRQDPGLGLRLIYFSYDVKMKEKGDIPEGYSVSREKKERFSLILESASTNQTSMYLCASSKGLSSYEQYFGPGTRLTVT.

The chain is built from TRBV4-1 and TRBJ2-7, with 8 bases fitting TRBD2. Unmatched junction bases numbered 13, after V lost 0 bases and J lost 6 bases. The CDR3 length is 17 residues. The germline V gene has CDR1 MGHRA and CDR2 YSYEKL. The CDR3 coding sequence is TGCGCCAGCAGCCAAGAGCAGTACCGGACTAGCTGCTGCGAGCAGTACTTC. Its protein product is CASSQEQYRTSCCEQYF.

The chain combines TRBV10-1 with TRBJ1-3; possible D gene TRBD1, 5 bases. Germline CDR1 reads WNHNN; CDR2 reads SYGVQD (reference sequence). This CDR3 is built from 17 residues. Trimming took off 4 bases at V and 7 bases at J, with 23 bases between the two ends. The CDR3 here is CASSGGTGLVFGNTIYF. The CDR3 DNA sequence: TGCGCCAGCAGTGGAGGGACGGGTCTTGTATTCGGGAACACCATATATTTT.

The chain has TRBV13 and TRBJ2-7, with 10 bases matching TRBD2. The germline gives CDR1 PRHDT, CDR2 FYEKMQ (reference sequence). The CDR3 has 16 amino acids. The V segment lost 2 bases and the J segment 4 bases; nucleotides outside the gene matches: 8. The CDR3: CASSLSPTSGRYEQYF. CDR3 DNA sequence: TGTGCCAGCAGCTTATCCCCGACTAGCGGGCGTTACGAGCAGTACTTC.

This chain joins TRBV6-1 and TRBJ1-1; D is undetermined. The CDR3 consists of 13 residues. Germline CDR1 and CDR2: MNHNS and SASEGT. Trimming pared 2 bases from V and 10 bases from J, leaving 14 bases between. CDR3 bases: TGTGCCAGCAGTGAAAGCGCGTCCGGAGCAGCTTTCTTT. Translating it yields CASSESASGAAFF.

The J gene is TRBJ2-5, the V gene TRBV11-2, with TRBD2 matching over 7 bases. The CDR3 length is 19 residues. The germline V gene encodes CDR1 SGHAT and CDR2 FQNNGV. V shed 0 bases, J shed 5 bases, and the junction held 18 bases outside the gene matches. Written as DNA, the CDR3 is TGTGCCAGCAGCTTAGATTTGGGGCAGGGACTAACAAGTCGGGAGACCCAGTACTTC. Translation: CASSLDLGQGLTSRETQYF.

The chain combines TRBV5-1 with TRBJ2-5; D may be TRBD1 (5 bases). Germline-derived CDR1 and CDR2 are SGHRS and YFSETQ. The germline V and J ends were trimmed by 4 bases and 2 bases, with 18 bases remaining between them. This CDR3 has 16 residues. CDR3 sequence (DNA): TGCGCCAGCAGCCTCCCAACTCAGGGTTATCAAGAGACCCAGTACTTC. This sequence encodes CASSLPTQGYQETQYF.

This rearrangement joins TRBV28 to TRBJ1-3; D remains ambiguous. Trimming took 3 bases from V and 0 from J, leaving 12 bases between them. Germline V lookup: CDR1 MDHEN, CDR2 SYDVKM. The CDR3 length is 16 residues. The CDR3 DNA follows: TGTGCCAGCAGTTTTTTAGGTTTGTTCTCTGGAAACACCATATATTTT. Translation gives CASSFLGLFSGNTIYF.

V gene TRBV2 combines with J gene TRBJ1-4, with TRBD1 matching 8 bases. Trimming at V came to 5 bases and at J to 3 bases, leaving 5 bases not matched to a gene. Looked up from germline, CDR1 is SNHLY and CDR2 is FYNNEI. The CDR3 runs 15 residues. For the CDR3, the DNA is TGTGCCAGCAGTCCGACAGGGGCCCCTAATGAAAAACTGTTTTTT. Encoded protein: CASSPTGAPNEKLFF. The variable domain in full, completed from reference TRBV2 and TRBJ1-4, reads EPEVTQTPSHQVTQMGQEVILRCVPISNHLYFYWYRQILGQKVEFLVSFYNNEISEKSEIFDDQFSVERPDGSNFTLKIRSTKLEDSAMYFCASSPTGAPNEKLFFGSGTQLSVL.

This clone was recorded a few times. The chain is built from TRBV6-6 and TRBJ2-7; D unclear. Germline V gives CDR1 MNHNY, CDR2 SVGAGI (reference sequence). V lost 2 bases and J 0 bases, leaving 2 bases between the germline ends. The CDR3 consists of 12 residues. CDR3 nucleotide sequence: TGTGCCAGCAGTTACAACTCCTACGAGCAGTACTTC. It is translated as CASSYNSYEQYF.

The genes are TRBV5-1 and TRBJ1-2; TRBD1 agrees at 12 bases. The CDR3 is 16 residues long. From germline, CDR1 is SGHRS and CDR2 YFSETQ. After removal of 3 bases from V and 5 bases from J, the junction contained 8 bases not matched to a gene. The CDR3 coding sequence is TGCGCCAGCAGCTCCTCCGGGACAGGGGGCCGTTATGGCTACACCTTC. This sequence encodes CASSSSGTGGRYGYTF.

The chain links TRBV5-4 to TRBJ2-5; 9 nucleotides line up with TRBD2. Germline assignment: CDR1 SGHNT and CDR2 YYREEE (reference sequence). Trimming cost V 0 bases and J 5 bases; bases outside gene matches: 14. The CDR3 runs to 18 residues. The CDR3 sequence: CASSLARLAGRVEETQYF. DNA for the CDR3: TGTGCCAGCAGCTTGGCTCGGCTAGCGGGGAGGGTGGAGGAGACCCAGTACTTC.

This chain uses TRBV27 with TRBJ1-1; 9 bases match TRBD1. With V trimmed by 3 bases and J by 7 bases, 15 bases remained unmatched. Germline V gene data show CDR1 as MNHEY and CDR2 as SMNVEV (reference sequence). The CDR3 loop spans 17 amino acids. CDR3 bases: TGTGCCAGCAGTTTCTTACCCTGGACAGGGGCCCCCTATGAAGCTTTCTTT. This sequence encodes CASSFLPWTGAPYEAFF.

The V gene is TRBV5-1, the J gene TRBJ2-7, with no clear D. Germline V gene sequence: CDR1 SGHRS, CDR2 YFSETQ. The CDR3 runs to 13 residues. Trimming removed 0 bases at V and 3 bases at J, with 7 bases between. The CDR3 sequence is CASSLDSFYEQYF. In nucleotides, the CDR3 is TGCGCCAGCAGCTTGGACAGTTTCTACGAGCAGTACTTC.

The genes are TRBV28 and TRBJ1-4; the D gene is possibly TRBD1 (6 bases). Looked up from germline, CDR1 is MDHEN and CDR2 is SYDVKM. The germline V and J ends were trimmed by 6 bases and 8 bases, with 16 bases remaining between them. This CDR3 is built from 14 residues. The DNA of the CDR3 is TGTGCCAGCAGCGAGCGGACAGTGAGAGAAAAACTGTTTTTT. Translating it yields CASSERTVREKLFF.

This CDR3 reads CASSQGDIKTGGLYSNQPQHF. The DNA for the CDR3 is TGCGCCAGCAGCCAAGGAGACATTAAGACAGGGGGCCTTTATAGCAATCAGCCCCAGCATTTT. The chain links TRBV4-1 to TRBJ1-5; 10 bases match TRBD1. CDR1 is MGHRA and CDR2 is YSYEKL in the germline V gene. The CDR3 has 21 residues. Trimming at V came to 1 base and at J to 0 bases, leaving 15 bases not matched to a gene.

V is TRBV4-2 and J is TRBJ1-2; D unresolved. With 4 bases removed from V and 1 base from J, the gap between germline ends came to 7 bases. Germline assignment: CDR1 LGHNA and CDR2 YNFKEQ. CDR3 size: 13 residues. The CDR3 loop is CASSPYINYGYTF. The CDR3 DNA reads TGTGCCAGCAGCCCGTATATTAACTATGGCTACACCTTC.

DNA of the CDR3: TGCGCCAGCAGCTTGGACACCTCTAGCGAGCAGTACTTC. Encoded protein: CASSLDTSSEQYF. The chain has TRBV5-1 and TRBJ2-7, with D uncertain. Between the trimmed V and J ends, which lost 0 bases and 6 bases, there was a span of 10 bases. This CDR3 is 13 amino acids long. The germline V gene encodes CDR1 SGHRS and CDR2 YFSETQ.

This clone showed up just once. The junction departs from the called germline gene at one end, perhaps through a read error. This sequence joins TRBV11-2 and TRBJ2-2; 8 bases align to TRBD2. The germline gives CDR1 SGHAT, CDR2 FQNNGV. This CDR3 comprises 17 residues. Here the CDR3 reads CASRSGTRAPNAGELFF. CDR3 nucleotide sequence: TGTGCCAGCAGGTCCGGGACTAGGGCCCCGAACGCCGGGGAGCTGTTTTTT.

The chain is built from TRBV4-1 and TRBJ1-1, with 7 positions matching TRBD1. The germline V gene has CDR1 MGHRA and CDR2 YSYEKL. Trimming removed 1 base from V and 1 base from J; junction bases left unmatched: 9. The CDR3 loop spans 17 amino acids. The CDR3 region is CASSQAPGGDRNTEAFF. The CDR3, as DNA: TGCGCCAGCAGCCAAGCCCCAGGTGGGGACAGGAACACTGAAGCTTTCTTT.

The CDR3 bases are TGTGCCAGCTTTTGGGGACAGGGGGCGGCATACGAGCAGTACTTC. Its translation: CASFWGQGAAYEQYF. The rearrangement uses TRBV6-1 and TRBJ2-7, with 12 bases aligning to TRBD1. The germline CDR1 and CDR2 sequences are MNHNS and SASEGT. V gave up 8 bases and J gave up 4 bases; unmatched junction bases: 9. The CDR3 is 15 residues long.

This chain uses TRBV7-2 with TRBJ1-1; D ambiguous. CDR3 length equals 15 residues. The V and J ends lost 5 bases and 1 base respectively, with 14 bases between them. Germline loops: CDR1 SGHTA, CDR2 FQGNSA. In DNA, the CDR3 is TGTGCCAGCAGCAAGTGGACGGGTACGAACACTGAAGCTTTCTTT. Encoded protein: CASSKWTGTNTEAFF.

The chain uses TRBV4-2 and TRBJ2-3; TRBD1 or TRBD2 may be the D gene (5 bases each). CDR1 is LGHNA and CDR2 is YNFKEQ in the germline V gene. This CDR3 has 14 residues. V gave up 0 bases and J gave up 8 bases, with 12 bases separating them. CDR3 in amino acids: CASSQDRDVGTQYF. The CDR3 DNA sequence: TGTGCCAGCAGCCAAGATAGGGACGTGGGTACGCAGTATTTT.